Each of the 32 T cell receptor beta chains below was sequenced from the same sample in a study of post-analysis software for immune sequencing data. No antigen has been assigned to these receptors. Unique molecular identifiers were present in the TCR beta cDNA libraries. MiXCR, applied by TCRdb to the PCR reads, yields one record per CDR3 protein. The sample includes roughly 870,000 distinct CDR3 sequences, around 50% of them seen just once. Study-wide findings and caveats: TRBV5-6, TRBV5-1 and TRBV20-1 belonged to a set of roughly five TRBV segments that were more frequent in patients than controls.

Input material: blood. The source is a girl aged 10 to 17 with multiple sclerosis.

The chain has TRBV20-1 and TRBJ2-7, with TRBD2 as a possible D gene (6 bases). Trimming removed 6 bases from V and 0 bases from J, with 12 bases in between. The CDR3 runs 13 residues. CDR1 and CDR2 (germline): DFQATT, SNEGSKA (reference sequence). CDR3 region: CSAGTLSSYEQYF. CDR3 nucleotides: TGCAGTGCCGGGACTTTAAGCTCCTACGAGCAGTACTTC.

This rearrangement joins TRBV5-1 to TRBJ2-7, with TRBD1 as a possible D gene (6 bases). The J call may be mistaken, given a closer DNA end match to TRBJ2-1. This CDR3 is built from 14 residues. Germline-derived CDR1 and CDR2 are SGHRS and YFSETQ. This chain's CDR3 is CASSPRGYDNEQFF. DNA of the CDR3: TGCGCCAGCAGCCCCAGGGGTTACGACAATGAGCAGTTCTTC.

As DNA, the CDR3 is TGTGCCAGCGTATGGGGACCGGGGGCGGTTGCTGAAGCTTTCTTT. This codes for CASVWGPGAVAEAFF. The rearrangement links TRBV7-2 to TRBJ1-1, with D maybe TRBD1 (6 bases). The CDR3 runs 15 residues. CDR1 is SGHTA, CDR2 FQGNSA, per germline. V was cut by 8 bases and J by 6 bases, with 22 bases left in between. Using reference TRBV7-2 and TRBJ1-1 for the parts outside the CDR3, the full variable domain is GAGVSQSPSNKVTEKGKDVELRCDPISGHTALYWYRQSLGQGLEFLIYFQGNSAPDKSGLPSDRFSAERTGGSVSTLTIQRTQQEDSAVYLCASVWGPGAVAEAFFGQGTRLTVV.

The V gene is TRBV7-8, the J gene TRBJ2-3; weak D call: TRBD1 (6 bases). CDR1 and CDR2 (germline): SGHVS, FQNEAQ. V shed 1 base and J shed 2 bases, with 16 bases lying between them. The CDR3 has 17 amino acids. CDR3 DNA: TGTGCCAGCAGCTTAGAAGTCCAGGACAGAGACACAGATACGCAGTATTTT. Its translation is CASSLEVQDRDTDTQYF.

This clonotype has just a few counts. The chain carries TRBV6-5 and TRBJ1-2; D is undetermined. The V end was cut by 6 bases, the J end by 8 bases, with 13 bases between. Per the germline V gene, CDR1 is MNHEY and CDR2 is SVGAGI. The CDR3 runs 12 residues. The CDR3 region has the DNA TGTGCCAGCAGCCGGCCGAGCGGAGGCTACACCTTC. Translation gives CASSRPSGGYTF.

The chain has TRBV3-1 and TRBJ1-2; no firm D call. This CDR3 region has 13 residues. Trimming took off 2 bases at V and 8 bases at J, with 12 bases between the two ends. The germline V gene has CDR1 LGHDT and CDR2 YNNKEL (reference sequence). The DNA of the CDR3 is TGTGCCAGCAGCCAACTTAAGAACGTAGGCTACACCTTC. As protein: CASSQLKNVGYTF. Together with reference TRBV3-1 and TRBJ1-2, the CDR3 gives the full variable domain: DTAVSQTPKYLVTQMGNDKSIKCEQNLGHDTMYWYKQDSKKFLKIMFSYNNKELIINETVPNRFSPKSPDKAHLNLHINSLELGDSAVYFCASSQLKNVGYTFGSGTRLTVV.

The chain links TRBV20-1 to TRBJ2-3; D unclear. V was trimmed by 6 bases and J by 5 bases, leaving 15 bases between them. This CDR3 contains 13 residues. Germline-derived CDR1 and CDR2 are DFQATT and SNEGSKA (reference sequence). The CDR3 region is CSARANGIDTQYF. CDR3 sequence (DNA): TGCAGTGCCCGGGCGAACGGAATAGATACGCAGTATTTT.

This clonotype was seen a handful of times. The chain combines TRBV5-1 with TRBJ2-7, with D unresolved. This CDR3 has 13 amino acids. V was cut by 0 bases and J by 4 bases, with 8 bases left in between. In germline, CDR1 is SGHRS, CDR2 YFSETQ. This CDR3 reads CASSLVEYYEQYF. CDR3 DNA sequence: TGCGCCAGCAGCTTGGTAGAATATTACGAGCAGTACTTC.

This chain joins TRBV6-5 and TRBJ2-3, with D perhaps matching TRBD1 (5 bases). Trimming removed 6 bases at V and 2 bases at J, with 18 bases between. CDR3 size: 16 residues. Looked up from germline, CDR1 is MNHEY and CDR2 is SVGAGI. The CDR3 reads CASRTHSTATTDTQYF. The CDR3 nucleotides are TGTGCCAGCAGGACCCACTCGACAGCCACCACAGATACGCAGTATTTT.

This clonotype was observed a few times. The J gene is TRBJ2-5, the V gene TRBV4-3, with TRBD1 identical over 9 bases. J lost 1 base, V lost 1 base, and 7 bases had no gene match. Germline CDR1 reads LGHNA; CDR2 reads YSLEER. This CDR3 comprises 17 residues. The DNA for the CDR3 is TGCGCCAGCAGCCAAGGCCTCGGGACAGGGTTCCAAGAGACCCAGTACTTC. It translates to CASSQGLGTGFQETQYF.

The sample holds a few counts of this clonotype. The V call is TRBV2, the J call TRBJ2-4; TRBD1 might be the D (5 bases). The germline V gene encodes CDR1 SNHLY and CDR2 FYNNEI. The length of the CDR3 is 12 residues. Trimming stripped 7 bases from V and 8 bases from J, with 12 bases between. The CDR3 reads CASKALGDIQYF. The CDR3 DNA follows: TGTGCCAGCAAAGCTCTAGGGGACATTCAGTACTTC. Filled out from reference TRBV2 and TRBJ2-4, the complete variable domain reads EPEVTQTPSHQVTQMGQEVILRCVPISNHLYFYWYRQILGQKVEFLVSFYNNEISEKSEIFDDQFSVERPDGSNFTLKIRSTKLEDSAMYFCASKALGDIQYFGAGTRLSVL.

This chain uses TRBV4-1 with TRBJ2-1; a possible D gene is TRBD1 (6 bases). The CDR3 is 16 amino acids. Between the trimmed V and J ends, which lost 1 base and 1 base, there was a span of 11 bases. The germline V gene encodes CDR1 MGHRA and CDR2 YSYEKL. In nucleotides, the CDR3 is TGCGCCAGCAGCCAAGCAGGTAGGGGGTCCTACAATGAGCAGTTCTTC. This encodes CASSQAGRGSYNEQFF.

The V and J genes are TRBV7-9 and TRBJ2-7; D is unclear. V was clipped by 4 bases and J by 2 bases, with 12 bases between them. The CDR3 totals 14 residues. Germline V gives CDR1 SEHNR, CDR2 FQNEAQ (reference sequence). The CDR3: CASSSQLSPYEQYF. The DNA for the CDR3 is TGTGCCAGCAGCTCCCAACTAAGCCCCTACGAGCAGTACTTC. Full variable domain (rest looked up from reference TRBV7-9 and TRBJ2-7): DTGVSQNPRHKITKRGQNVTFRCDPISEHNRLYWYRQTLGQGPEFLTYFQNEAQLEKSRLLSDRFSAERPKGSFSTLEIQRTEQGDSAMYLCASSSQLSPYEQYFGPGTRLTVT.

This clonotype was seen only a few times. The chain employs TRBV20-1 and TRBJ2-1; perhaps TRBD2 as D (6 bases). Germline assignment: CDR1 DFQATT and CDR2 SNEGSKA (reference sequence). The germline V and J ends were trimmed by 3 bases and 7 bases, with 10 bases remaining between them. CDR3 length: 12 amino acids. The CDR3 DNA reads TGCAGTGCTAGCCTAGCGAGGAATGAGCAGTTCTTC. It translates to CSASLARNEQFF.

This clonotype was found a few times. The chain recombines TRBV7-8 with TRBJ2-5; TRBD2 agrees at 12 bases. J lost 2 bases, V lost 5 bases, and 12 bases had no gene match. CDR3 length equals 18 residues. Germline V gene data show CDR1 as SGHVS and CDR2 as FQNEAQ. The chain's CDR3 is CASSPRGLAGGLQETQYF. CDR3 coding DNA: TGTGCCAGCAGCCCTAGGGGGCTAGCGGGAGGGCTACAAGAGACCCAGTACTTC.

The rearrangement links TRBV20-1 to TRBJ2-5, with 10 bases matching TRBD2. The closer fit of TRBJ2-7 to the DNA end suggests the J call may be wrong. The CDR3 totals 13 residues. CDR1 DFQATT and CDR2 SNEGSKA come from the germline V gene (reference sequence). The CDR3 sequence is CSAPSGRNHEQYF. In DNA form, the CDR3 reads TGCAGTGCCCCTAGCGGGAGAAATCACGAGCAGTACTTC.

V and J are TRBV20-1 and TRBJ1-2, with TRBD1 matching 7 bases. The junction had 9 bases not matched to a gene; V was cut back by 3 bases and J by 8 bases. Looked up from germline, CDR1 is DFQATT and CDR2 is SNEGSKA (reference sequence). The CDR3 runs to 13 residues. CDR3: CSASAPGQRGYTF. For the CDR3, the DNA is TGCAGTGCTAGTGCGCCGGGACAGCGGGGCTACACCTTC.

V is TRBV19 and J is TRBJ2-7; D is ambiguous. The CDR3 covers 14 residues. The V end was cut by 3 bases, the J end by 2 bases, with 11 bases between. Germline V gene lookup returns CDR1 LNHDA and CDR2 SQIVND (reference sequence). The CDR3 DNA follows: TGTGCCAGTAGTATCAGTCACACGCCCTACGAGCAGTACTTC. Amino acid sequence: CASSISHTPYEQYF.

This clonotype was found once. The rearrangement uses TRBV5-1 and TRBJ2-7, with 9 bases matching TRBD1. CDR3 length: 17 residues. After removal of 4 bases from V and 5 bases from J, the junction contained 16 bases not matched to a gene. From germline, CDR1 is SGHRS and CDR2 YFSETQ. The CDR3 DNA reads TGCGCCAGCAGCAAGTTGACCCCGGGACAGGGAAGGGACGAGCAGTACTTC. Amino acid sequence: CASSKLTPGQGRDEQYF.

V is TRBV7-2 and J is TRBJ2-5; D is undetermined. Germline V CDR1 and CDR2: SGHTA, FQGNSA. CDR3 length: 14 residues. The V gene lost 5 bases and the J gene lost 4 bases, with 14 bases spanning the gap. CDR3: CASSSYGPGETQYF. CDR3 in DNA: TGTGCCAGCAGCAGCTACGGCCCCGGAGAGACCCAGTACTTC.

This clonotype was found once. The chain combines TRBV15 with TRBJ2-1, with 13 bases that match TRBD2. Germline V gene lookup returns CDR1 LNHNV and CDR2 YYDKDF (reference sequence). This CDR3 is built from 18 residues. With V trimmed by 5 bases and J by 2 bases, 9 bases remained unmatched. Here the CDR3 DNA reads TGTGCCACCAGCTCTCGGACTAGCGGGGGCCCCACCTACAATGAGCAGTTCTTC. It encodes CATSSRTSGGPTYNEQFF.

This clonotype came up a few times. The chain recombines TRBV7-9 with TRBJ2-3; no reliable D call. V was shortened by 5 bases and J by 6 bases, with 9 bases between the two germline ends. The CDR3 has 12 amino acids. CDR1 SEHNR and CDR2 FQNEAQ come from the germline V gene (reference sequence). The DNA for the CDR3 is TGTGCCAGCAGCCGCCACACGGATACGCAGTATTTT. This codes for CASSRHTDTQYF.

CDR3: CSARRLAGDLNNEQFF. The CDR3 region has the DNA TGCAGTGCTAGACGACTAGCGGGAGATCTCAACAATGAGCAGTTCTTC. The gene calls are TRBV20-1 and TRBJ2-1; 12 nucleotides align to TRBD2. The germline V gene has CDR1 DFQATT and CDR2 SNEGSKA (reference sequence). CDR3 length: 16 residues. Trimming cost V 2 bases and J 5 bases; bases outside gene matches: 7.

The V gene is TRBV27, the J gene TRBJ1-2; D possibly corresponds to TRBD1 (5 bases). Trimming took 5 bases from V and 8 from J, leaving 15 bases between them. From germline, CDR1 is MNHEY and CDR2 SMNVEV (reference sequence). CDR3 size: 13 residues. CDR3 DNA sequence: TGTGCCAGCAGTCCGGCGGGGCGCGGGGGCTACACCTTC. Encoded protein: CASSPAGRGGYTF.

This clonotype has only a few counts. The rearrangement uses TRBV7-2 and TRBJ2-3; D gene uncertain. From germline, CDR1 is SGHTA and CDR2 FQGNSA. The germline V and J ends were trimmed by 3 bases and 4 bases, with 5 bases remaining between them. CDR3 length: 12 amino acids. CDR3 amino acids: CASSFPPDTQYF. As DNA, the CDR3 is TGTGCCAGCAGCTTCCCGCCAGATACGCAGTATTTT.

The CDR3 DNA reads as TGCGCCAGCAGCCTCACGAGACTAGCGGGAGGAGGATACTACAATGAGCAGTACTTC. Its protein product is CASSLTRLAGGGYYNEQYF. The chain uses TRBV4-1 and TRBJ2-5, with TRBD2 matching over 13 bases. This CDR3 spans 19 amino acids. CDR1 and CDR2 from the germline V gene are MGHRA and YSYEKL. The V segment lost 4 bases and the J segment 11 bases; nucleotides outside the gene matches: 22.

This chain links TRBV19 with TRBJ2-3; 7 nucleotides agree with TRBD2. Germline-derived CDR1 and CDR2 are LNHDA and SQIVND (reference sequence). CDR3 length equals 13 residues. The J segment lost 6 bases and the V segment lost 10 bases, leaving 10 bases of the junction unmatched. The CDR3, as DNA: TGTGCCACCGAAGCGGGAAGGTCGGATACGCAGTATTTT. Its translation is CATEAGRSDTQYF.

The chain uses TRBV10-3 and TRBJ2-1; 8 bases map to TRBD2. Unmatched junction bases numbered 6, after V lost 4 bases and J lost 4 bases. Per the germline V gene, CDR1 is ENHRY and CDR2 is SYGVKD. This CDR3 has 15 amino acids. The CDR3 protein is CAISGGLAGYNEQFF. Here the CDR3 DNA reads TGTGCCATCAGTGGTGGGCTAGCGGGTTACAATGAGCAGTTCTTC.

The CDR3 DNA reads as TGTGCCAGTTCTGGGGGGTTCTACGAGCAGTACTTC. As protein: CASSGGFYEQYF. The chain employs TRBV6-5 and TRBJ2-4; TRBD2 is a possible D gene (6 bases). The DNA end is more similar to TRBJ2-7, so the J call may be wrong. The germline V gene has CDR1 MNHEY and CDR2 SVGAGI. The length of the CDR3 is 12 residues.

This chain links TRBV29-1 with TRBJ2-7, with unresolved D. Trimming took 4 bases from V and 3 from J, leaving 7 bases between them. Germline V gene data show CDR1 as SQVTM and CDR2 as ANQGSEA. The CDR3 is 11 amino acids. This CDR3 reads CSVGSVYEQYF. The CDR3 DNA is TGCAGCGTTGGGTCCGTCTACGAGCAGTACTTC.

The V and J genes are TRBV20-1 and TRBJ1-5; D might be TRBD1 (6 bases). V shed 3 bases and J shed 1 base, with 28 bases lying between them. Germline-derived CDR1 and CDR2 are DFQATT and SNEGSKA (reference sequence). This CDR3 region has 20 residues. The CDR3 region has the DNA TGCAGTGCTAGGACTTCGCTAGGAGGGGGTGAACGTTGGAGCAATCAGCCCCAGCATTTT. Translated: CSARTSLGGGERWSNQPQHF.

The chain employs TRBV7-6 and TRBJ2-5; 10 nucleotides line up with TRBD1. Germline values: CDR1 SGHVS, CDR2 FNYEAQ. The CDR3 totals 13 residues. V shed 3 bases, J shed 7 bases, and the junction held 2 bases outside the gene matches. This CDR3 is CASSLTGGGTQYF. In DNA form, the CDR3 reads TGTGCCAGCAGCTTGACAGGGGGCGGGACCCAGTACTTC.